This is a list of T cell receptor beta chains from one sample in a study of T cell responses to AZD1222 COVID-19 vaccine. Data came from immunoSEQ multiplex PCR; TCRdb stores just in-frame clones and leaves some out. The profile shows over 95,000 clones, about 90% of them singletons. Sample: peripheral blood, taken 28 days after the second AZD1222 dose. Source of these receptors: an adult who received the AZD1222 COVID-19 vaccine. The CDR3 runs from the conserved cysteine through the conserved F or W. Each record gives: clone size, D gene, J gene, V gene, CDR3 protein, CDR3 DNA. D genes are given only for firm matches. Clone size is shown for a subset of rows, as once, few, many or a class of expanded clone.

.	.	TRBJ2-7	TRBV18	CASSPPTTYEQYF	TGTGCCAGCTCACCGCCCACAACCTACGAGCAGTACTTC
.	TRBD1	TRBJ1-2	TRBV27	CASSSTGGSGYTF	TGTGCCAGCAGTTCGACAGGGGGCTCGGGCTACACCTTC
once	.	TRBJ2-1	TRBV14	CASSRLGEMTRNEQFF	TGTGCCAGCAGCCGGTTGGGGGAGATGACTAGGAATGAGCAGTTCTTC
.	.	TRBJ1-1	TRBV6-5	CASSSYLGGTEAFF	TGTGCCAGCAGTTCGTACCTTGGTGGCACTGAAGCTTTCTTT
.	TRBD1	TRBJ1-1	TRBV27	CASSSRQGTLGTEAFF	TGTGCCAGCAGTTCCCGACAGGGGACACTGGGCACTGAAGCTTTCTTT
.	.	TRBJ2-7	TRBV6-6	CASSYSGLHSYEQYF	TGTGCCAGCAGTTACTCGGGACTCCACTCCTACGAGCAGTACTTC
once	TRBD2	TRBJ2-5	TRBV19	CASSLSGLAGGPGSGETQYF	TGTGCCAGTAGTCTCTCGGGACTAGCGGGAGGGCCAGGTTCCGGTGAGACCCAGTACTTC
.	.	TRBJ1-2	TRBV19	CASSTETGYGTRGFRGYTF	TGTGCCAGTAGTACTGAAACAGGGTACGGAACCAGGGGTTTTCGTGGCTACACCTTC
.	TRBD1	TRBJ2-7	TRBV25-1	CAAQGDSYEQYF	TGTGCCGCACAGGGGGACTCCTACGAGCAGTACTTC
.	.	TRBJ2-4	TRBV6-1	CASSEGLGARNIQYF	TGTGCCAGCAGTGAAGGGCTGGGGGCGCGAAACATTCAGTACTTC
.	TRBD1	TRBJ2-1	TRBV29-1	CSVRFGAGGQKYNEQFF	TGCAGCGTCCGCTTTGGAGCAGGGGGACAGAAGTACAATGAGCAGTTCTTC
.	.	TRBJ2-6	TRBV28	CATGGRVWGLSGANVLTF	TGTGCCACTGGAGGCCGGGTCTGGGGCCTTTCTGGGGCCAACGTCCTGACTTTC
.	TRBD1	TRBJ1-1	TRBV6-5	CASSSGQGGWDTEAFF	TGTGCCAGCAGTTCGGGACAGGGGGGTTGGGACACTGAAGCTTTCTTT
.	TRBD1	TRBJ1-1	TRBV5-1	CASSPGGLGTEAFF	TGCGCCAGCAGCCCAGGGGGCCTGGGCACTGAAGCTTTCTTT
.	.	TRBJ2-7	TRBV6-5	CASRRQGRVGEQYF	TGTGCCAGCAGGAGACAAGGGAGAGTGGGCGAGCAGTACTTC
.	TRBD1	TRBJ1-2	TRBV5-4	CASSFSDRAENYGYTF	TGTGCCAGCAGCTTCTCTGACAGGGCTGAGAACTATGGCTACACCTTC
few	.	TRBJ1-4	TRBV2	CASSDQGPASNEKLFF	TGTGCCAGCAGTGACCAGGGTCCCGCGTCTAATGAAAAACTGTTTTTT
.	.	TRBJ1-6	TRBV5-1	CASSSRTDYNSPLHF	TGCGCCAGCAGCTCCAGGACAGATTATAATTCACCCCTCCACTTT
.	TRBD1	TRBJ2-3	TRBV5-1	CASSFPQGGAQSTDTQYF	TGCGCCAGCAGCTTCCCTCAAGGGGGCGCCCAATCCACAGATACGCAGTATTTT
.	TRBD1	TRBJ2-7	TRBV29-1	CSVVDRATYEQYF	TGCAGCGTCGTGGACAGGGCAACCTACGAGCAGTACTTC
.	TRBD2	TRBJ2-1	TRBV5-1	CASSPPGGRIGNEQFF	TGCGCCAGCAGCCCCCCTGGCGGGAGGATCGGCAATGAGCAGTTCTTC
.	TRBD1	TRBJ1-5	TRBV28	CASRPTGGSNQPQHF	TGTGCCAGCAGACCGACAGGGGGAAGCAATCAGCCCCAGCATTTT
.	TRBD1	TRBJ2-4	TRBV7-2	CASSLTTGVQNIQYF	TGTGCCAGCAGCTTAACGACAGGGGTCCAAAACATTCAGTACTTC
.	TRBD2	TRBJ2-1	TRBV10-3	CATASGTSGSLRDNEQFF	TGTGCCACCGCGTCCGGGACTAGCGGGAGTTTAAGGGACAATGAGCAGTTCTTC
.	.	TRBJ1-1	TRBV6-5	CASGRVAGNTEAFF	TGTGCCAGCGGCCGTGTGGCAGGGAACACTGAAGCTTTCTTT
.	TRBD1	TRBJ1-5	TRBV10-3	CAISERDRGSNQPQHF	TGTGCCATCAGTGAACGAGACAGGGGAAGCAATCAGCCCCAGCATTTT
.	.	TRBJ1-1	TRBV14	CASSHLGGWTEAFF	TGTGCCAGCAGCCACCTAGGGGGTTGGACTGAAGCTTTCTTT
.	.	TRBJ2-1	TRBV19	CASSIIQGYEQFF	TGTGCCAGTAGTATAATTCAGGGTTATGAGCAGTTCTTC
.	.	TRBJ1-1	TRBV5-6	CASSPETGTEAFF	TGTGCCAGCAGCCCCGAGACAGGAACTGAAGCTTTCTTT
.	TRBD1	TRBJ1-3	TRBV10-3	CAISVRQGFSGNTIYF	TGTGCCATCAGTGTTCGACAGGGCTTCTCTGGAAACACCATATATTTT
.	.	TRBJ2-1	TRBV29-1	CSVESWDEIYYNEQFF	TGCAGCGTTGAAAGCTGGGACGAGATCTACTACAATGAGCAGTTCTTC
.	.	TRBJ1-5	TRBV6-1	CASSERSGVYNQPQHF	TGTGCCAGCAGTGAAAGGTCAGGGGTATACAATCAGCCCCAGCATTTT
.	.	TRBJ1-5	TRBV10-2	CASSENGRNQPQHF	TGCGCCAGCAGTGAAAACGGAAGAAATCAGCCCCAGCATTTT
.	.	TRBJ2-3	TRBV6-4	CASSGLTGDTQYF	TGTGCCAGCAGCGGACTGACCGGGGATACGCAGTATTTT
.	.	TRBJ1-4	TRBV5-1	CASSFSLLADEKLFF	TGCGCCAGCAGCTTCAGCCTCCTCGCGGATGAAAAACTGTTTTTT
.	TRBD2	TRBJ2-2	TRBV15	CATSRDLGGSLLELFF	TGTGCCACCAGCAGAGATCTGGGCGGGAGCCTTCTTGAGCTGTTTTTT
.	.	TRBJ1-2	TRBV3-1/TRBV3-2	CASSQDWGREDYGYTF	TGTGCCAGCAGCCAAGATTGGGGCAGGGAGGACTATGGCTACACCTTC
few	TRBD2	TRBJ2-1	TRBV27	CASSLLAGSPPGYNEQFF	TGTGCCAGCAGTTTACTAGCGGGATCTCCGCCGGGATACAATGAGCAGTTCTTC
.	.	TRBJ1-5	TRBV6-1	CASSEFDQPQHF	TGTGCCAGCAGTGAATTTGATCAGCCCCAGCATTTT
.	.	TRBJ1-4	TRBV5-1	CASSLDVATNEKLFF	TGCGCCAGCAGCTTGGACGTTGCAACTAATGAAAAACTGTTTTTT
.	TRBD1	TRBJ2-3	TRBV2	CASSDVPDRGTDTQYF	TGTGCCAGCAGTGATGTCCCGGACAGGGGCACAGATACGCAGTATTTT